A selection of T cell receptor beta chains follows, all from one sample in a study of blood T cell repertoires in COVID-19. The method was immunoSEQ multiplex PCR; TCRdb's version includes in-frame clones alone and lacks a portion of them. The repertoire has roughly 100,000 clones, approximately 86% of them found once; the top ten carry less than 4%. The sample comprised peripheral blood. Receptors originate from a human donor in a cohort sampled during active COVID-19. Both conserved end residues are part of each CDR3. Fields, in order: CDR3 protein, CDR3 DNA, V gene, clone size, D gene, J gene. A D gene is named only where the DNA matches it firmly. Rows give clone size only sometimes, using once, few, many, or a class for an expanded clone.

CDR3 protein: CASSRYRGTEAFF; CDR3 DNA: TGCGCCAGCAGCCGATATCGGGGCACTGAAGCTTTCTTT; V gene: TRBV5-1; clone size: .; D gene: .; J gene: TRBJ1-1
CDR3 protein: CASSMGGGRGTDTQYF; CDR3 DNA: TGTGCCAGTAGTATGGGTGGGGGCAGAGGCACAGATACGCAGTATTTT; V gene: TRBV19; clone size: .; D gene: .; J gene: TRBJ2-3
CDR3 protein: CASSLGVWATPQHF; CDR3 DNA: TGTGCCAGCAGCTTAGGAGTTTGGGCCACGCCCCAGCATTTT; V gene: TRBV11-2; clone size: .; D gene: .; J gene: TRBJ1-5
CDR3 protein: CASSLSGDNEQFF; CDR3 DNA: TGTGCCAGCAGTTTATCAGGGGACAATGAGCAGTTCTTC; V gene: TRBV12-3/TRBV12-4; clone size: once; D gene: .; J gene: TRBJ2-1
CDR3 protein: CASSPRVSMAFGEQFF; CDR3 DNA: TGTGCCAGCTCGCCGCGGGTGAGTATGGCATTTGGTGAGCAGTTCTTC; V gene: TRBV18; clone size: .; D gene: .; J gene: TRBJ2-1
CDR3 protein: CASSPPRDRGPYNEQFF; CDR3 DNA: TGTGCCAGCAGCCCCCCTCGAGACAGAGGCCCCTACAATGAGCAGTTCTTC; V gene: TRBV9; clone size: .; D gene: .; J gene: TRBJ2-1
CDR3 protein: CASSSRTVNSGNTIYF; CDR3 DNA: TGTGCCAGCAGCTCGAGGACAGTCAACTCTGGAAACACCATATATTTT; V gene: TRBV7-8; clone size: .; D gene: .; J gene: TRBJ1-3
CDR3 protein: CASSYSYQGNTEAFF; CDR3 DNA: TGTGCCAGCAGTTACTCGTATCAGGGGAACACTGAAGCTTTCTTT; V gene: TRBV6-5; clone size: .; D gene: .; J gene: TRBJ1-1
CDR3 protein: CASSVMGAGTGELFF; CDR3 DNA: TGTGCCAGCAGCGTAATGGGGGCTGGGACCGGGGAGCTGTTTTTT; V gene: TRBV9; clone size: .; D gene: .; J gene: TRBJ2-2
CDR3 protein: CASSQKTGLGRGYTF; CDR3 DNA: TGTGCCAGCAGCCAGAAGACAGGGCTGGGTAGAGGCTACACCTTC; V gene: TRBV5-4; clone size: .; D gene: TRBD1; J gene: TRBJ1-2
CDR3 protein: CASSSGQVLTEAFF; CDR3 DNA: TGTGCCAGCAGCTCTGGACAGGTTCTTACTGAAGCTTTCTTT; V gene: TRBV5-4; clone size: once; D gene: TRBD1; J gene: TRBJ1-1
CDR3 protein: CASSYQGWGTEAFF; CDR3 DNA: TGTGCCAGCAGTTACCAGGGTTGGGGCACTGAAGCTTTCTTT; V gene: TRBV6-5; clone size: .; D gene: .; J gene: TRBJ1-1
CDR3 protein: CASGLTDTQYF; CDR3 DNA: TGTGCCAGCGGCCTCACAGATACGCAGTATTTT; V gene: TRBV12-3/TRBV12-4; clone size: .; D gene: .; J gene: TRBJ2-3
CDR3 protein: CASSEEGAGYGYTF; CDR3 DNA: TGTGCCAGCAGTGAAGAGGGGGCCGGTTATGGCTACACCTTC; V gene: TRBV2; clone size: .; D gene: TRBD1; J gene: TRBJ1-2
CDR3 protein: CSVLAGGNTIYF; CDR3 DNA: TGCAGCGTGTTGGCTGGCGGAAACACCATATATTTT; V gene: TRBV29-1; clone size: .; D gene: .; J gene: TRBJ1-3
CDR3 protein: CASSLAGGYGYTF; CDR3 DNA: TGTGCCAGCAGTTTAGCAGGGGGCTATGGCTACACCTTC; V gene: TRBV27; clone size: .; D gene: TRBD1; J gene: TRBJ1-2
CDR3 protein: CASSSPAGGYSPLHF; CDR3 DNA: TGTGCCAGCAGTTCCCCGGCAGGGGGCTATTCACCCCTCCACTTT; V gene: TRBV28; clone size: .; D gene: TRBD1; J gene: TRBJ1-6
CDR3 protein: CASSVGTVDYGYTF; CDR3 DNA: TGTGCCAGCAGCGTGGGGACAGTGGACTATGGCTACACCTTC; V gene: TRBV5-6; clone size: .; D gene: TRBD1; J gene: TRBJ1-2
CDR3 protein: CASSDPRQEPYSTNEKLFF; CDR3 DNA: TGTGCCAGCAGTGACCCAAGACAGGAACCGTATTCAACTAATGAAAAACTGTTTTTT; V gene: TRBV6-4; clone size: .; D gene: .; J gene: TRBJ1-4
CDR3 protein: CASSPGTIGETQYF; CDR3 DNA: TGTGCCAGTAGTCCCGGGACAATTGGCGAGACCCAGTACTTC; V gene: TRBV19; clone size: .; D gene: .; J gene: TRBJ2-5
CDR3 protein: CASSQGRPNYGYTF; CDR3 DNA: TGCGCCAGCAGCCAAGGGCGGCCTAACTATGGCTACACCTTC; V gene: TRBV4-3; clone size: .; D gene: .; J gene: TRBJ1-2
CDR3 protein: CSASPTEGTRGRPQFF; CDR3 DNA: TGCAGTGCTAGTCCCACCGAGGGGACTAGAGGACGGCCGCAGTTCTTC; V gene: TRBV20-1; clone size: .; D gene: TRBD2; J gene: TRBJ2-1
CDR3 protein: CASSLSTGWEQFF; CDR3 DNA: TGTGCCAGCAGTTTATCGACCGGGTGGGAGCAGTTCTTC; V gene: TRBV27; clone size: once; D gene: .; J gene: TRBJ2-1
CDR3 protein: CASSPRLAGGFTDTQYF; CDR3 DNA: TGTGCCAGCAGCCCCCGACTAGCGGGGGGGTTCACAGATACGCAGTATTTT; V gene: TRBV9; clone size: .; D gene: TRBD2; J gene: TRBJ2-3
CDR3 protein: CASRPGQGARNTEAFF; CDR3 DNA: TGTGCCAGTAGACCGGGACAGGGGGCCCGAAACACTGAAGCTTTCTTT; V gene: TRBV19; clone size: .; D gene: TRBD1; J gene: TRBJ1-1
CDR3 protein: CASSPERTDTQYF; CDR3 DNA: TGTGCTAGCAGCCCGGAGAGAACAGATACGCAGTATTTT; V gene: TRBV7-7; clone size: .; D gene: .; J gene: TRBJ2-3
CDR3 protein: CASSLGLNMNEKLFF; CDR3 DNA: TGTGCCAGCAGTTTGGGACTGAACATGAATGAAAAACTGTTTTTT; V gene: TRBV27; clone size: few; D gene: .; J gene: TRBJ1-4
CDR3 protein: CASSYSYRSTEAFF; CDR3 DNA: TGTGCCAGCAGTTACTCGTACAGGAGCACTGAAGCTTTCTTT; V gene: TRBV6-5; clone size: .; D gene: .; J gene: TRBJ1-1
CDR3 protein: CASSESLRGDTQYF; CDR3 DNA: TGCGCCAGCAGTGAGAGCCTGCGCGGAGATACGCAGTATTTT; V gene: TRBV10-1; clone size: .; D gene: .; J gene: TRBJ2-3
CDR3 protein: CASSYRWAAKLDTQYF; CDR3 DNA: TGTGCCAGCAGCTACCGTTGGGCTGCGAAGTTAGATACGCAGTATTTT; V gene: TRBV5-6; clone size: many; D gene: .; J gene: TRBJ2-3
CDR3 protein: CASSQDRSQGAEQYF; CDR3 DNA: TGCGCCAGCAGCCAAGACCGCTCACAGGGGGCCGAGCAGTACTTC; V gene: TRBV4-3; clone size: .; D gene: TRBD1; J gene: TRBJ2-7